These 10 T cell receptor beta chains share one sample of origin, sequenced in a study of blood T cell repertoires in COVID-19. TCRdb's copy holds only in-frame clones and misses some; the assay was immunoSEQ multiplex PCR. The repertoire has around 400,000 clones, around 87% of them found once; the top ten carry less than 11%. The sample consisted of peripheral blood. The receptors shown here come from a woman aged 30 to 39 with COVID-19, enrolled during active disease.

The rearrangement joins TRBV11-3 to TRBJ2-3; D gene uncertain. Germline CDR1 reads SGHNT; CDR2 reads YENEEA. V gave up 3 bases and J gave up 2 bases, with 6 bases separating them. The length of the CDR3 is 13 residues. The CDR3 DNA follows: TGTGCCAGCAGCTTGTCGGTCACAGATACGCAGTATTTT. Protein sequence: CASSLSVTDTQYF.

V gene TRBV4-1 combines with J gene TRBJ2-3; tentatively, D is TRBD2 (5 bases). Deletions cut 0 bases from V and 5 bases from J, with 15 bases between. Germline assignment: CDR1 MGHRA and CDR2 YSYEKL. CDR3 length equals 16 residues. This chain's CDR3 is CASSQDSSPRQDTQYF. DNA for the CDR3: TGCGCCAGCAGCCAAGATTCTAGCCCGAGGCAAGATACGCAGTATTTT.

This clone came up a few times. The chain uses TRBV2 and TRBJ1-1; 8 bases line up with TRBD1. The CDR3 runs to 12 residues. The V gene end was trimmed by 5 bases and the J gene end by 10 bases; junction bases not matched to a gene: 6. CDR1 is SNHLY, CDR2 FYNNEI, per germline. CDR3 bases: TGTGCCAGCAGTTTCTCACAGGGGGGAGCTTTCTTT. Its protein product is CASSFSQGGAFF.

Points on this clone: A read error may be the cause here, since a much bigger clone is one base away. In nucleotides, the CDR3 is TGTGCCAGCAGTTCAAACAGGGGGCGGGAGACCCAGTACTTC. Its translation is CASSSNRGRETQYF. The chain is built from TRBV27 and TRBJ2-5, with 9 positions matching TRBD1. Germline values: CDR1 MNHEY, CDR2 SMNVEV (reference sequence). Germline trimming cut 4 bases from V and 5 bases from J; bases unmatched to any gene: 5. CDR3 length: 14 amino acids.

V gene TRBV7-9 combines with J gene TRBJ2-5; 9 bases match TRBD2. Germline CDR1 and CDR2: SEHNR and FQNEAQ (reference sequence). V lost 5 bases to trimming and J lost 2 bases; unmatched junction nucleotides: 18. This CDR3 comprises 19 residues. Here the CDR3 reads CASSPIGGRLAGVQETQYF. The CDR3 nucleotides read TGTGCCAGCAGCCCGATTGGAGGTCGTTTAGCGGGAGTTCAAGAGACCCAGTACTTC.

This clone was detected a few times. The chain employs TRBV7-8 and TRBJ2-5; 12 bases match TRBD2. J was trimmed by 5 bases and V by 5 bases; bases with no gene match: 12. From germline, CDR1 is SGHVS and CDR2 FQNEAQ. The CDR3 extends over 17 amino acids. The CDR3 is CASSRGLAGPRGETQYF. The CDR3 DNA reads TGTGCCAGCAGCAGGGGACTAGCGGGCCCCCGCGGGGAGACCCAGTACTTC.

V usage is TRBV6-1 and J usage is TRBJ1-5; TRBD1 might be the D (6 bases). This CDR3 region has 15 residues. V lost 2 bases and J 6 bases, leaving 14 bases between the germline ends. Germline V gives CDR1 MNHNS, CDR2 SASEGT. CDR3 sequence (DNA): TGTGCCAGCAGTGAAAGCAGGGGCAGGTTTCAGCCCCAGCATTTT. Translating it yields CASSESRGRFQPQHF.

The chain has TRBV21-1 and TRBJ2-7; the table's D call TRBD1 went unverified against the DNA. TRBV21-1 is designated a pseudogene. The CDR3 is made up of 14 amino acids. For the CDR3, the DNA is TGTGCCAGCATCGATGGACAGGCGACCTACGAGCAGTACTTC. Protein: CASIDGQATYEQYF.

The chain carries TRBV7-9 and TRBJ2-7, with D possibly TRBD2 on 5 matching bases. Germline CDR1 is SEHNR and CDR2 is FQNEAQ (reference sequence). Trimming removed 4 bases from V and 2 bases from J, with 15 bases in between. There are 15 residues in the CDR3. CDR3 nucleotides: TGTGCCAGCAGCTCAGAGATACGGGATCCCTACGAGCAGTACTTC. This translates into CASSSEIRDPYEQYF.

CDR3 coding DNA: TGCAGCGCCCGCCGGGACAGCAGCACAGATACGCAGTATTTT. It encodes CSARRDSSTDTQYF. The chain uses TRBV29-1 and TRBJ2-3; TRBD1 agrees at 7 bases. The germline CDR1 and CDR2 sequences are SQVTM and ANQGSEA. J lost 0 bases, V lost 7 bases, and 7 bases had no gene match. The CDR3 has 14 residues.